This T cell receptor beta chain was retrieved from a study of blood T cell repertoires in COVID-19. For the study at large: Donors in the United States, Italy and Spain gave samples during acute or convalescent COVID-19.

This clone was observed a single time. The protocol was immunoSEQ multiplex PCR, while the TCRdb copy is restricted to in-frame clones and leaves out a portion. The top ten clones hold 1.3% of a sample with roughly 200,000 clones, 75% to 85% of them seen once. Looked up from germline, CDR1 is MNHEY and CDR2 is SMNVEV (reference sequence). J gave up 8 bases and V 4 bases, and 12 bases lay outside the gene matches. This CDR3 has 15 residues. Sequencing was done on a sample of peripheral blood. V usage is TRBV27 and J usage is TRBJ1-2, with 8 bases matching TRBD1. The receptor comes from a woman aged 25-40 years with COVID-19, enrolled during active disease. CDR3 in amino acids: CASSSGTGTGRGYTF. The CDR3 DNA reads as TGTGCCAGCAGTTCAGGCACCGGGACAGGTAGAGGCTACACCTTC.